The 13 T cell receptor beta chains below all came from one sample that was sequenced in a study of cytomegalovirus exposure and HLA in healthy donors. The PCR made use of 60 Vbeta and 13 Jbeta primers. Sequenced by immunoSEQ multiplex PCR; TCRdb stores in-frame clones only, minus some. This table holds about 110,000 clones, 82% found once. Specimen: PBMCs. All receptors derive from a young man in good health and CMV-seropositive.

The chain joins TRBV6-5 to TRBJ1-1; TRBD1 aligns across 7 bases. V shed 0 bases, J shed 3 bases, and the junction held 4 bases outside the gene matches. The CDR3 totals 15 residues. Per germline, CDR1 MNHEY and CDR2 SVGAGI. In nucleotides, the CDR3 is TGTGCCAGCAGTTACTCGGTCAGGGGGGACACTGAAGCTTTCTTT. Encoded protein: CASSYSVRGDTEAFF.

This CDR3 reads CASSHPQGKDTEAFF. The CDR3 bases are TGCGCCAGCAGCCATCCCCAGGGAAAGGACACTGAAGCTTTCTTT. The chain recombines TRBV4-1 with TRBJ1-1; D is possibly TRBD1 (5 bases). This CDR3 is built from 15 residues. V was shortened by 3 bases and J by 3 bases, with 14 bases between the two germline ends. Germline CDR1 MGHRA, CDR2 YSYEKL.

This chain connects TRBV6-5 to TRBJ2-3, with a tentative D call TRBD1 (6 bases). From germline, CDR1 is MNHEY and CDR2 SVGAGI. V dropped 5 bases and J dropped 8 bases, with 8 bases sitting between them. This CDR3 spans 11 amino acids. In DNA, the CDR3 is TGTGCCAGCAGTGAAGGGGGTACGCAGTATTTT. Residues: CASSEGGTQYF.

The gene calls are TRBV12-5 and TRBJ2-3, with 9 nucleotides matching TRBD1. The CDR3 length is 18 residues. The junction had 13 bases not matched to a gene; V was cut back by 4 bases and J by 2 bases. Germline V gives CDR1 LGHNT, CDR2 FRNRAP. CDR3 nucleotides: TGTGCTAGTGGTTCCTCCCCCGGGACAGGGATTTTCACAGATACGCAGTATTTT. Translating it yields CASGSSPGTGIFTDTQYF.

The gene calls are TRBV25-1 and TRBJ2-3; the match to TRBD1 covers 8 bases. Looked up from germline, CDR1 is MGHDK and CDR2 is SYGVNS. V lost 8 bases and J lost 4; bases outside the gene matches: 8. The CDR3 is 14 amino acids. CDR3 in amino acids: CASFAPGGSDTQYF. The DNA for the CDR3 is TGTGCCAGCTTCGCTCCAGGGGGCTCAGATACGCAGTATTTT.

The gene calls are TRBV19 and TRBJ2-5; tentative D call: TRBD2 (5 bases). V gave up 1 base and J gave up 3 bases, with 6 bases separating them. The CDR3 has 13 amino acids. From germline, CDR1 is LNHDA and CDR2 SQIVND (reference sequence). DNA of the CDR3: TGTGCCAGTAGTATAGTGGGAGAAGAGACCCAGTACTTC. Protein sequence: CASSIVGEETQYF.

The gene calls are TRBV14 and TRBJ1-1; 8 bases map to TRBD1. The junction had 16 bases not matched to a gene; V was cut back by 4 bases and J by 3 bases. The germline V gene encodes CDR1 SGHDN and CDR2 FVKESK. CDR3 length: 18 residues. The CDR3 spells CASSRHTWTGRPYTEAFF. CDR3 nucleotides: TGTGCCAGCAGCCGCCATACCTGGACAGGGCGTCCGTACACTGAAGCTTTCTTT.

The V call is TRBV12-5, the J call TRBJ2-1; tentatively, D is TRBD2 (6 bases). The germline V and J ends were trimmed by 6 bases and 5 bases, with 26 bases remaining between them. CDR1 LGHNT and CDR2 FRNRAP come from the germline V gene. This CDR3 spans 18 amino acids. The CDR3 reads CASGPGTGPMRSDNEQFF. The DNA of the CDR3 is TGTGCTAGTGGCCCCGGGACTGGGCCCATGAGGTCCGACAATGAGCAGTTCTTC.

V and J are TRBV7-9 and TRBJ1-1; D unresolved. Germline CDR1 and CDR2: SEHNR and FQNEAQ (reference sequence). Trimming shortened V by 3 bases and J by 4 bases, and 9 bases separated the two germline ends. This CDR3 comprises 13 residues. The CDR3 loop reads CASSFQEGTEAFF. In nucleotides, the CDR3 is TGTGCCAGCAGCTTCCAGGAGGGCACTGAAGCTTTCTTT. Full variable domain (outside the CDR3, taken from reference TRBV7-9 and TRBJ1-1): DTGVSQNPRHKITKRGQNVTFRCDPISEHNRLYWYRQTLGQGPEFLTYFQNEAQLEKSRLLSDRFSAERPKGSFSTLEIQRTEQGDSAMYLCASSFQEGTEAFFGQGTRLTVV.

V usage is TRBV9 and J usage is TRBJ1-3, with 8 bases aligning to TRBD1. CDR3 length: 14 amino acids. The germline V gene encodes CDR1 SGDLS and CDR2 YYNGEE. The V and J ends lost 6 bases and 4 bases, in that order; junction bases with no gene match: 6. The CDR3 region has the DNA TGTGCCAGCACTCCCAGGGGGCTCGGAAACACCATATATTTT. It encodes CASTPRGLGNTIYF.

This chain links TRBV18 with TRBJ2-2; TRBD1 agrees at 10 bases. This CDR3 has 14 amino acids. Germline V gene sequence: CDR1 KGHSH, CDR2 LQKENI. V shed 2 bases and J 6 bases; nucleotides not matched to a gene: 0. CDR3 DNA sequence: TGTGCCAGCTCACCAGACAGGGGGCCCGGGGAGCTGTTTTTT. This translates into CASSPDRGPGELFF.

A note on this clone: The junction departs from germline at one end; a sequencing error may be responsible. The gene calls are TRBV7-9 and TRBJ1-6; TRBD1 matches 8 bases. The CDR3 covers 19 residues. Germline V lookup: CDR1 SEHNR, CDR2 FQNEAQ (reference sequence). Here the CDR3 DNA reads TGTTCCAGCAGCTTCGGACAGGGAATAGGGAGCTCCTATAATTCACCCCTCCACTTT. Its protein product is CSSSFGQGIGSSYNSPLHF.

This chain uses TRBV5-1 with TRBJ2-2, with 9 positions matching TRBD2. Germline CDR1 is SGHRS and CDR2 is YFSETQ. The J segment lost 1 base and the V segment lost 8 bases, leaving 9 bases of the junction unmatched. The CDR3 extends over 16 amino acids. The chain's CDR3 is CASMGLAGLNTGELFF. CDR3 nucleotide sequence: TGCGCCAGTATGGGGCTAGCGGGGTTGAACACCGGGGAGCTGTTTTTT.